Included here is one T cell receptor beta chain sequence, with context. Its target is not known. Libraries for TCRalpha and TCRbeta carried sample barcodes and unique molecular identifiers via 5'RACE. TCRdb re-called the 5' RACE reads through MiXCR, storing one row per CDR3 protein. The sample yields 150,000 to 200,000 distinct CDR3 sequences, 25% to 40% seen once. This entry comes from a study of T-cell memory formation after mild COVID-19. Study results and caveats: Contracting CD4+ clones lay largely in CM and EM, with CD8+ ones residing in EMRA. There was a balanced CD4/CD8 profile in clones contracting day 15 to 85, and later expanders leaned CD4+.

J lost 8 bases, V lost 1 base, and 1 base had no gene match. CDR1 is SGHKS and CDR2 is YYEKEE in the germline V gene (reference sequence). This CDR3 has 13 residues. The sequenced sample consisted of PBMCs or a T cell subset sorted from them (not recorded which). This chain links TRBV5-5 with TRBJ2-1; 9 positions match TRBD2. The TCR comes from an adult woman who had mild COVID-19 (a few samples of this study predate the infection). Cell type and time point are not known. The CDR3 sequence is CASSLPSGDEQFF. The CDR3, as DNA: TGTGCCAGCAGCTTGCCTAGCGGGGATGAGCAGTTCTTC.